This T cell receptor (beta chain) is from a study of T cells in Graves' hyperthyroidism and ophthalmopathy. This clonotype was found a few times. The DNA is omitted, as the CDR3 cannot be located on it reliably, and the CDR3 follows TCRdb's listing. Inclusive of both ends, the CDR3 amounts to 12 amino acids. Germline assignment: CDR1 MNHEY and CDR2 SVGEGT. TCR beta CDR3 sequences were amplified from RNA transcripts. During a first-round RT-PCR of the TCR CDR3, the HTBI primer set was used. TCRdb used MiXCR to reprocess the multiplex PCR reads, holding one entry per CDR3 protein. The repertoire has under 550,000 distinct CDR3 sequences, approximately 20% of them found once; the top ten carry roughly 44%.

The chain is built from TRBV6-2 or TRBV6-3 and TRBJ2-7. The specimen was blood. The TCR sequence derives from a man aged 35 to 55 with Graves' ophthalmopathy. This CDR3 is CASRYFGNEQYF.